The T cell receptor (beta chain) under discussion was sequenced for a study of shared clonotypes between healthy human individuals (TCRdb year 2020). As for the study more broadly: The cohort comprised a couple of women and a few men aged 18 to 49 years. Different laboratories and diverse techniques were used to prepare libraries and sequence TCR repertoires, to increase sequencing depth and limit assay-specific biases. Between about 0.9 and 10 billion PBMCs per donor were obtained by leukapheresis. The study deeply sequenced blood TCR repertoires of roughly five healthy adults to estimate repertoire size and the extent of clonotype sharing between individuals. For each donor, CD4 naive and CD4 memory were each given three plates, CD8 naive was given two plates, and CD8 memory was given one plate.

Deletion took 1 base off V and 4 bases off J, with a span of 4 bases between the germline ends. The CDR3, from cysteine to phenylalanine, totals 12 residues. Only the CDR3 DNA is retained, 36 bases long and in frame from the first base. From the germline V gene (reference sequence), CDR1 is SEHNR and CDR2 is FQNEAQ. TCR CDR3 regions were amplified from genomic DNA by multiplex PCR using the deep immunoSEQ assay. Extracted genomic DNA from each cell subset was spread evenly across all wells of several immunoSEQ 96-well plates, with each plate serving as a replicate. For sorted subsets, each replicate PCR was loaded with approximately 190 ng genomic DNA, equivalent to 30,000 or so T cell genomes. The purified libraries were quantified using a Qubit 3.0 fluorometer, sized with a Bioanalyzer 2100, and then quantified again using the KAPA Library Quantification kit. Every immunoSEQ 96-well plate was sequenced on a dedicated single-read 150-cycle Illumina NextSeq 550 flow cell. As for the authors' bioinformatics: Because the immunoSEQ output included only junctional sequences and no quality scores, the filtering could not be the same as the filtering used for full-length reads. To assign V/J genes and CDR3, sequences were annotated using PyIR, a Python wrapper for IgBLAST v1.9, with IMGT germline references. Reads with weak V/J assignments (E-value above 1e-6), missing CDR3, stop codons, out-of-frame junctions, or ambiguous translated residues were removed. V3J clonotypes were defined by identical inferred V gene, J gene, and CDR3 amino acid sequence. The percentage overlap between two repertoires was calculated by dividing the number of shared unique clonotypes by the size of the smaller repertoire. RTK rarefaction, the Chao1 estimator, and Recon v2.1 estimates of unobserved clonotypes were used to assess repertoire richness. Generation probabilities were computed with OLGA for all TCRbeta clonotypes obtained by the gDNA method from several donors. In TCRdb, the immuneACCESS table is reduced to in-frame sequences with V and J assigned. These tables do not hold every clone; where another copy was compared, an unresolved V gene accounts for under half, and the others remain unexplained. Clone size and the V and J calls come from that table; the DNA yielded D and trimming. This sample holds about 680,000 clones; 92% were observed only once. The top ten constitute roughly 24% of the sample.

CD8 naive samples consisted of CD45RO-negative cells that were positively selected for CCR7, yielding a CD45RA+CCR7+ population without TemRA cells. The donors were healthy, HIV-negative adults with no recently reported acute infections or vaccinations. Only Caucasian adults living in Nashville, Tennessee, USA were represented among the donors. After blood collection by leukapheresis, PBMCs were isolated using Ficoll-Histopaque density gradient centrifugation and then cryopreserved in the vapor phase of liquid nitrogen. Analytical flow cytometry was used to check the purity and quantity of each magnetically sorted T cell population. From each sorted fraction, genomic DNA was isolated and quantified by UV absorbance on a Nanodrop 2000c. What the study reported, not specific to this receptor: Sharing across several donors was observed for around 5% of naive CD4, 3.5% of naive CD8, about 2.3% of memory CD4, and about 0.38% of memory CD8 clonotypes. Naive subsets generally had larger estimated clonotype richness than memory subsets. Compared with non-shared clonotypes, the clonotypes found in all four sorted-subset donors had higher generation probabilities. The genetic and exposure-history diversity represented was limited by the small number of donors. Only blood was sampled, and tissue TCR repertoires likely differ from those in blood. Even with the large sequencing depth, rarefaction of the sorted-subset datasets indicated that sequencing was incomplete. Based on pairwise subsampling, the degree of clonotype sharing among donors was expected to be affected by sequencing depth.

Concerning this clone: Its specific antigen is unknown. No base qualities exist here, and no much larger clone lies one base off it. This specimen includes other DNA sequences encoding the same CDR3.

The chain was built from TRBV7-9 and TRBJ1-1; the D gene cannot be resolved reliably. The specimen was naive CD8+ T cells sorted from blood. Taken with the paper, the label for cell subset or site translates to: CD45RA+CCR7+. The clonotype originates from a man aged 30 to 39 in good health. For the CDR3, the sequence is CASSLGSTEAFF. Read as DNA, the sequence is TGTGCCAGCAGCTTAGGTAGCACTGAAGCTTTCTTT.